The clone carrying this T cell receptor beta chain was counted ten times or more. Its antigen remains unidentified. The read gets to within 3 residues of the CDR3 end, and the germline J gene fills in the rest. The data are from a study of T cell clonality in common variable immunodeficiency. Study-level points and caveats: Reportedly, TCR beta sequences from common variable immunodeficiency showed fewer deletions and N-nucleotide insertions.

TCRdb's table, derived via immunoSEQ multiplex PCR, lists solely in-frame clones and lacks some. In total the sample includes tens of thousands of clones, none of them seen once. Looked up from germline, CDR1 is DFQATT and CDR2 is SNEGSKA (reference sequence). This CDR3 has 14 residues. With 6 bases clipped from V and 2 bases from J, the junction kept 5 bases outside the gene matches. The receptor was derived from a human donor with common variable immunodeficiency. The chain uses TRBV20-1 and TRBJ2-3; TRBD2 matches 10 bases. The sample consisted of peripheral blood mononuclear cells. This CDR3 reads CSALAGEYTDTQYF. The CDR3 bases that were read are TGCAGTGCCCTAGCGGGAGAGTACACAGATACG.